One sample yielded the 14 T cell receptor beta chains listed below, sequenced in a study of cytomegalovirus exposure and HLA in healthy donors. The PCR ran on 60 Vbeta and 13 Jbeta primers. Only in-frame clones appear in the TCRdb table, and some are missing; sequencing was by immunoSEQ multiplex PCR. In the table there are some 140,000 clones, around 78% of which are singletons. Sample: PBMCs. These receptor sequences come from a young woman in good health and CMV-seronegative.

The chain has TRBV11-3 and TRBJ1-1; D unclear. This CDR3 is built from 15 residues. CDR1 and CDR2 (germline): SGHNT, YENEEA. The ends were cut back, 5 bases at V and 3 bases at J, with 16 bases in the middle. The CDR3 sequence: CASSPRGGRDTEAFF. Here the CDR3 DNA reads TGTGCCAGCAGCCCCCGCGGAGGGAGAGACACTGAAGCTTTCTTT.

The chain uses TRBV19 and TRBJ2-3; TRBD1 might be the D (5 bases). The CDR3 covers 15 residues. Germline-derived CDR1 and CDR2 are LNHDA and SQIVND (reference sequence). Trimming stripped 1 base from V and 1 base from J, with 9 bases between. This CDR3 reads CASSIGGSGTDTQYF. In DNA, the CDR3 is TGTGCCAGTAGTATAGGGGGCTCGGGCACAGATACGCAGTATTTT.

The rearrangement links TRBV6-1 to TRBJ2-1; 8 bases fit TRBD2. The CDR3 runs to 17 residues. Germline-derived CDR1 and CDR2 are MNHNS and SASEGT. Trimming removed 1 base from V and 8 bases from J; junction bases left unmatched: 13. The chain's CDR3 is CASSEDGGAGALDEQFF. The DNA for the CDR3 is TGTGCCAGCAGTGAAGACGGCGGAGCGGGAGCACTCGATGAGCAGTTCTTC.

This chain joins TRBV30 and TRBJ1-5; D is unclear. Trimming cost V 0 bases and J 3 bases, with 9 bases left between them. This CDR3 has 14 amino acids. Germline CDR1 and CDR2: GTSNPN and SVGIG (reference sequence). The CDR3 sequence: CAWSVINSNQPQHF. The CDR3 nucleotides read TGTGCCTGGAGTGTAATTAACTCCAATCAGCCCCAGCATTTT.

In DNA form, the CDR3 reads TGCGCCAGCAGCATTTCTAGCGGACCCTCCTACGAGCAGTACTTC. Protein: CASSISSGPSYEQYF. The rearrangement links TRBV5-1 to TRBJ2-7; 7 bases are a match to TRBD2. The J segment lost 0 bases and the V segment lost 4 bases, leaving 7 bases of the junction unmatched. Germline V lookup: CDR1 SGHRS, CDR2 YFSETQ. This CDR3 comprises 15 residues. The full variable domain, its missing parts supplied by reference TRBV5-1 and TRBJ2-7, is KAGVTQTPRYLIKTRGQQVTLSCSPISGHRSVSWYQQTPGQGLQFLFEYFSETQRNKGNFPGRFSGRQFSNSRSEMNVSTLELGDSALYLCASSISSGPSYEQYFGPGTRLTVT.

This clone was counted a single time. The chain joins TRBV5-1 to TRBJ1-1; D might be TRBD1 (6 bases). The CDR3 has 14 amino acids. Trimming removed 0 bases at V and 5 bases at J, with 11 bases between. Per germline, CDR1 SGHRS and CDR2 YFSETQ. CDR3 sequence (DNA): TGCGCCAGCAGCTTGGAACAGGGCTGGACTGAAGCTTTCTTT. It codes for CASSLEQGWTEAFF.

The CDR3 protein is CAWSLGRNPKNIQYF. CDR3 sequence (DNA): TGTGCCTGGAGTCTCGGGAGAAACCCCAAAAACATTCAGTACTTC. The genes are TRBV30 and TRBJ2-4, with D possibly being TRBD2 (6 bases). Trimming left V 2 bases short and J 2 bases short, with 13 bases between. CDR3 length: 15 residues. Germline CDR1 GTSNPN, CDR2 SVGIG (reference sequence).

This sequence joins TRBV7-8 and TRBJ2-5; TRBD2 matches at 11 bases. The V gene end was trimmed by 6 bases and the J gene end by 5 bases; junction bases not matched to a gene: 5. The CDR3 is made up of 14 amino acids. Per germline, CDR1 SGHVS and CDR2 FQNEAQ. CDR3 DNA: TGTGCCAGCAGAGGACTAGCGGGCTCCGAGACCCAGTACTTC. It encodes CASRGLAGSETQYF.

The chain combines TRBV30 with TRBJ2-1; 8 bases agree with TRBD2. This CDR3 is 18 amino acids long. Germline CDR1 and CDR2: GTSNPN and SVGIG (reference sequence). Trimming cost V 0 bases and J 7 bases; bases outside gene matches: 17. The CDR3 spells CAWSVTLVVAGRKNEQFF. The CDR3, as DNA: TGTGCCTGGAGTGTAACCCTGGTGGTAGCGGGACGGAAGAATGAGCAGTTCTTC.

The chain carries TRBV4-1 and TRBJ2-1, with TRBD2 as a possible D gene (6 bases). The V end was cut by 1 base, the J end by 10 bases, with 20 bases between. CDR1 and CDR2 (germline): MGHRA, YSYEKL. CDR3 length: 16 residues. Written as DNA, the CDR3 is TGCGCCAGCAGCCAAGGAGGACGGGAGTACGATTTCGAGCAGTTCTTC. This codes for CASSQGGREYDFEQFF.

This chain uses TRBV20-1 with TRBJ1-4; D gene uncertain. V lost 3 bases and J 8 bases, leaving 7 bases between the germline ends. Germline values: CDR1 DFQATT, CDR2 SNEGSKA (reference sequence). The CDR3 spans 11 residues. CDR3 DNA: TGCAGTGCTAGGGCCGAAGAAAAACTGTTTTTT. It is translated as CSARAEEKLFF.

The chain uses TRBV4-2 and TRBJ2-2; 9 bases map to TRBD2. Germline CDR1 LGHNA, CDR2 YNFKEQ. The ends lost 4 bases at V and 5 bases at J; junction bases unmatched: 14. The length of the CDR3 is 18 residues. Here the CDR3 reads CASSLGLMAGGFTGELFF. DNA for the CDR3: TGTGCCAGCAGCCTAGGCTTAATGGCGGGGGGGTTTACCGGGGAGCTGTTTTTT.

This clone was seen more than once but under ten times. The chain links TRBV19 to TRBJ2-7, with 8 bases aligning to TRBD1. The CDR3 is made up of 15 amino acids. V gave up 8 bases and J gave up 6 bases; unmatched junction bases: 15. The germline gives CDR1 LNHDA, CDR2 SQIVND (reference sequence). The CDR3 region has the DNA TGTGCCAGTTCGAATTTGCTAGGGACAGGATCCGAGCAGTACTTC. It yields the protein CASSNLLGTGSEQYF.

J is TRBJ1-5 and V is TRBV4-1; TRBD1 aligns across 8 bases. Germline values: CDR1 MGHRA, CDR2 YSYEKL. The CDR3 has 15 amino acids. The ends lost 4 bases at V and 4 bases at J; junction bases unmatched: 6. This CDR3 reads CASSPDRAGNQPQHF. CDR3 DNA: TGCGCCAGCAGCCCGGACAGGGCGGGGAATCAGCCCCAGCATTTT.